This TCR beta chain was retrieved from a study of T cell responses to AZD1222 COVID-19 vaccine. J was trimmed by 2 bases and V by 2 bases; bases with no gene match: 8. The germline V gene encodes CDR1 SGHAT and CDR2 FQNNGV. CDR3 length equals 16 residues. TCRdb's copy holds only in-frame clones and misses some; the assay was immunoSEQ multiplex PCR. The sample lists approximately 220,000 clones; 85% to 95% were seen once. The chain has TRBV11-2 and TRBJ1-1, with 7 bases aligning to TRBD1. The input for sequencing was peripheral blood, taken on day 0 of MenACWY control vaccination. This sequence originates from an adult in good health. The CDR3 DNA reads as TGTGCCAGCAGCTTAAGTTCAACAGGGGTAAACACTGAAGCTTTCTTT. Amino acid sequence: CASSLSSTGVNTEAFF.